Sequencing of this TCR beta chain was carried out in a study of T cell repertoires in ileal Crohn's disease. On the study more broadly: Roughly 40% were active smokers at surgery; median disease duration was roughly eight years. Study-wide results and limits: High-frequency clones were more common in sorted CD8 than CD4 cells.

Patients were adults with ileal or ileocolonic Crohn's disease needing resection. Concerning this clone: Its target is not known.

The CDR3 totals 14 residues. After removal of 6 bases from V and 7 bases from J, the junction contained 6 bases not matched to a gene. Germline values: CDR1 MNHEY, CDR2 SVGAGI. Assay used: immunoSEQ multiplex PCR; TCRdb lists only in-frame clones, some missing. The sample yields about 8,000 clones, around 96% seen once. The specimen sequenced was ileal tissue. The chain carries TRBV6-5 and TRBJ1-6, with 7 bases identical to TRBD1. The sequence derives from an adult with Crohn's disease. The CDR3 region is CASSIRGENSPLHF. As DNA, the CDR3 is TGTGCCAGCAGCATCAGGGGGGAAAATTCACCCCTCCACTTT.